These 24 T cell receptor beta chains were sequenced from one sample in a study of blood T cell repertoires in COVID-19. Sequencing was performed with immunoSEQ multiplex PCR; in TCRdb, only in-frame clones are kept and a portion is missing. The sample gives roughly 250,000 clones, 70% to 90% of which show up once; 0.7% to 0.85% is in the top ten. The sequencing sample was made of peripheral blood. These receptors were taken from a woman in her 30s with acute or convalescent COVID-19.

This clone was found once. The CDR3 sequence is CSGQGQGNSYEQYF. The CDR3 nucleotides read TGCAGCGGTCAGGGACAGGGGAACTCGTACGAGCAGTACTTC. The V and J genes are TRBV29-1 and TRBJ2-7; 10 bases map to TRBD1. This CDR3 comprises 14 residues. Germline CDR1 and CDR2: SQVTM and ANQGSEA. Germline trimming cut 7 bases from V and 4 bases from J; bases unmatched to any gene: 10.

The rearrangement links TRBV6-6 to TRBJ1-3, with no clear D. Germline V lookup: CDR1 MNHNY, CDR2 SVGAGI (reference sequence). V shed 6 bases and J shed 0 bases, with 9 bases lying between them. The CDR3 contains 14 residues. This chain's CDR3 is CASSTSPSGNTIYF. DNA for the CDR3: TGTGCCAGCAGCACGAGTCCCTCTGGAAACACCATATATTTT.

The chain uses TRBV14 and TRBJ2-5, with 11 bases aligning to TRBD1. After removal of 3 bases from V and 5 bases from J, the junction contained 2 bases not matched to a gene. The CDR3 loop spans 14 amino acids. Looked up from germline, CDR1 is SGHDN and CDR2 is FVKESK. The CDR3 DNA reads TGTGCCAGCAGCCAGGACAGGGGGCGGGAGACCCAGTACTTC. Translation gives CASSQDRGRETQYF.

This chain links TRBV6-5 with TRBJ1-3; no clear D gene. Trimming cost V 2 bases and J 7 bases, with 12 bases left between them. Germline assignment: CDR1 MNHEY and CDR2 SVGAGI. The CDR3 has 14 amino acids. CDR3 amino acids: CASSYGPAANTIYF. The CDR3 nucleotides read TGTGCCAGCAGTTACGGTCCCGCAGCGAACACCATATATTTT.

The chain recombines TRBV11-3 with TRBJ2-1; 9 bases agree with TRBD1. Germline V CDR1 and CDR2: SGHNT, YENEEA. This CDR3 has 14 residues. With V trimmed by 1 base and J by 5 bases, 0 bases remained unmatched. CDR3 bases: TGTGCCAGCAGCTTAGGGGACAGGGACAATGAGCAGTTCTTC. It specifies CASSLGDRDNEQFF.

The chain uses TRBV5-4 and TRBJ2-5; D might be TRBD1 (6 bases). V lost 2 bases, J lost 1 base, and 9 bases lay in between. Germline values: CDR1 SGHNT, CDR2 YYREEE (reference sequence). This CDR3 is 14 amino acids long. In nucleotides, the CDR3 is TGTGCCAGCAGCTTCATGGACAGCCAAGAGACCCAGTACTTC. It is translated as CASSFMDSQETQYF.

The chain recombines TRBV5-6 with TRBJ2-3; the match to TRBD2 covers 9 bases. The V gene end was trimmed by 4 bases and the J gene end by 3 bases; junction bases not matched to a gene: 18. CDR1 and CDR2 from the germline V gene are SGHDT and YYEEEE. CDR3 length equals 19 residues. The CDR3 here is CASSIVVAGVRRGTDTQYF. The CDR3 bases are TGTGCCAGCAGCATTGTCGTAGCGGGAGTCCGTAGGGGGACAGATACGCAGTATTTT.

The chain is built from TRBV6-5 and TRBJ2-7; 7 bases agree with TRBD1. Germline V gene sequence: CDR1 MNHEY, CDR2 SVGAGI. The CDR3 length is 14 residues. V trimming: 6 bases; J trimming: 4 bases; junction bases outside the gene matches: 9. CDR3 nucleotides: TGTGCCAGCAGAAAGACCGGGACAGCTTACGAGCAGTACTTC. Its translation: CASRKTGTAYEQYF.

V is TRBV10-3 and J is TRBJ1-5; no clear D. CDR1 and CDR2 (germline): ENHRY, SYGVKD. This CDR3 has 13 residues. V was pared by 3 bases and J by 4 bases, with 7 bases between. The CDR3 spells CAISDNGNQPQHF. The CDR3 DNA is TGTGCCATCAGTGATAACGGGAATCAGCCCCAGCATTTT.

The genes are TRBV9 and TRBJ1-6, with a tentative D call TRBD1 (6 bases). The CDR3 contains 16 residues. The V end was cut by 0 bases, the J end by 4 bases, with 11 bases between. In germline, CDR1 is SGDLS, CDR2 YYNGEE. The CDR3, as DNA: TGTGCCAGCAGCGTAGGGCAGGGGTCGTATAATTCACCCCTCCACTTT. Protein: CASSVGQGSYNSPLHF.

The CDR3 region is CASSLPGTAYGELFF. The DNA of the CDR3 is TGTGCCAGCAGTTTACCCGGGACAGCTTACGGGGAGCTGTTTTTT. V usage is TRBV27 and J usage is TRBJ2-2, with 7 positions matching TRBD1. The CDR3 is made up of 15 amino acids. Trimming removed 2 bases from V and 7 bases from J; junction bases left unmatched: 7. The germline V gene encodes CDR1 MNHEY and CDR2 SMNVEV (reference sequence).

The J gene is TRBJ1-5, the V gene TRBV24-1, with TRBD1 matching 7 bases. Per germline, CDR1 KGHDR and CDR2 SFDVKD. The CDR3 has 16 amino acids. The V gene end was trimmed by 4 bases and the J gene end by 11 bases; junction bases not matched to a gene: 16. The CDR3: CATSDKGQTTGDSQHF. As DNA, the CDR3 is TGTGCCACCAGTGACAAGGGACAGACTACCGGAGATTCCCAGCATTTT.

The V gene is TRBV5-1, the J gene TRBJ2-2; D possibly corresponds to TRBD2 (6 bases). V shed 0 bases and J shed 4 bases, with 19 bases lying between them. The CDR3 is made up of 18 amino acids. From germline, CDR1 is SGHRS and CDR2 YFSETQ. In DNA form, the CDR3 reads TGCGCCAGCAGCTTGGCACTCGGGGGAATCGTTGCCACCGGGGAGCTGTTTTTT. It is translated as CASSLALGGIVATGELFF.

The gene calls are TRBV19 and TRBJ2-3; the match to TRBD2 covers 9 bases. In germline, CDR1 is LNHDA, CDR2 SQIVND (reference sequence). The CDR3 covers 15 residues. The ends lost 3 bases at V and 1 base at J; junction bases unmatched: 2. The CDR3 loop reads CASSIRLAGTDTQYF. The CDR3 region has the DNA TGTGCCAGTAGTATCCGACTAGCGGGCACAGATACGCAGTATTTT.

This clone was detected once. V and J are TRBV5-1 and TRBJ2-5, with TRBD2 identical over 11 bases. With 4 bases clipped from V and 4 bases from J, the junction kept 6 bases outside the gene matches. The CDR3 extends over 15 amino acids. Germline V CDR1 and CDR2: SGHRS, YFSETQ. The CDR3 nucleotides are TGCGCCAGCAGCGCTGTTCTAGCGGGAGGAGAGACCCAGTACTTC. This encodes CASSAVLAGGETQYF.

The CDR3 DNA follows: TGTGCCAGCTCCTGGGGGCAGGGGCAATCCTACGAGCAGTACTTC. Its protein is CASSWGQGQSYEQYF. V is TRBV6-5 and J is TRBJ2-7; tentatively, D is TRBD1 (6 bases). This CDR3 region has 15 residues. V lost 8 bases and J lost 1, with 18 bases in between. Germline loops: CDR1 MNHEY, CDR2 SVGAGI.

This chain joins TRBV7-2 and TRBJ2-7; the match to TRBD2 covers 8 bases. CDR1 is SGHTA, CDR2 FQGNSA, per germline. V shed 5 bases, J shed 8 bases, and the junction held 11 bases outside the gene matches. The CDR3 totals 14 residues. This CDR3 reads CASSVGTSSPQQYF. CDR3 DNA: TGTGCCAGCAGCGTCGGGACTAGTTCCCCTCAGCAGTACTTC.

The count of this clone is one. In DNA, the CDR3 is TGCGCCAGCAGCGAGGGCGTCACGGGGTCACCCCTCCACTTT. Translating it yields CASSEGVTGSPLHF. The V and J genes are TRBV5-1 and TRBJ1-6; D is ambiguous. Per germline, CDR1 SGHRS and CDR2 YFSETQ. CDR3 length: 14 residues. V lost 4 bases and J 10 bases, leaving 15 bases between the germline ends.

The genes are TRBV19 and TRBJ2-3; TRBD2 matches 8 bases. Looked up from germline, CDR1 is LNHDA and CDR2 is SQIVND (reference sequence). The CDR3 is 14 residues long. V lost 3 bases and J lost 4; bases outside the gene matches: 3. The CDR3 DNA sequence: TGTGCCAGTAGTATTTCGACTAGCGCAGATACGCAGTATTTT. Amino acid sequence: CASSISTSADTQYF.

V gene TRBV5-4 combines with J gene TRBJ1-1; 9 bases line up with TRBD1. CDR1 SGHNT and CDR2 YYREEE come from the germline V gene (reference sequence). The V segment lost 3 bases and the J segment 5 bases; nucleotides outside the gene matches: 11. The CDR3 consists of 16 residues. CDR3 amino acids: CASSSAGTGKITEAFF. DNA for the CDR3: TGTGCCAGCAGCTCCGCCGGGACAGGGAAAATTACTGAAGCTTTCTTT. Complete variable domain (other parts from reference TRBV5-4 and TRBJ1-1): ETGVTQSPTHLIKTRGQQVTLRCSSQSGHNTVSWYQQALGQGPQFIFQYYREEENGRGNFPPRFSGLQFPNYSSELNVNALELDDSALYLCASSSAGTGKITEAFFGQGTRLTVV.

The chain uses TRBV7-2 and TRBJ2-3, with a weak D call TRBD2 (5 bases). This CDR3 is 14 amino acids long. V was shortened by 7 bases and J by 2 bases, with 13 bases between the two germline ends. Germline V CDR1 and CDR2: SGHTA, FQGNSA. The CDR3 here is CASKAAHSTDTQYF. Written as DNA, the CDR3 is TGTGCCAGCAAAGCGGCACATTCCACAGATACGCAGTATTTT.

This chain connects TRBV9 to TRBJ1-5, with TRBD1 as a possible D gene (5 bases). CDR3 size: 16 residues. The germline gives CDR1 SGDLS, CDR2 YYNGEE. V gave up 0 bases and J gave up 0 bases, with 10 bases separating them. CDR3 nucleotides: TGTGCCAGCAGCGTAGGGCCACAGGCTAGCAATCAGCCCCAGCATTTT. This sequence encodes CASSVGPQASNQPQHF. The full variable domain, completed using reference TRBV9 and TRBJ1-5, is DSGVTQTPKHLITATGQRVTLRCSPRSGDLSVYWYQQSLDQGLQFLIQYYNGEERAKGNILERFSAQQFPDLHSELNLSSLELGDSALYFCASSVGPQASNQPQHFGDGTRLSIL.

CDR3 nucleotides: TGCGCCAGCAGCTTGGCAGTCGGGGTCCAAGAGACCCAGTACTTC. It translates to CASSLAVGVQETQYF. V usage is TRBV5-1 and J usage is TRBJ2-5, with TRBD2 as a possible D gene (5 bases). CDR3 length: 15 amino acids. Trimming removed 0 bases at V and 1 base at J, with 10 bases between. The V gene's germline CDR1 is SGHRS and CDR2 YFSETQ.

The chain links TRBV14 to TRBJ2-5, with 7 bases matching TRBD2. In germline, CDR1 is SGHDN, CDR2 FVKESK. Trimming removed 4 bases from V and 4 bases from J; junction bases left unmatched: 21. This CDR3 is built from 19 residues. The DNA for the CDR3 is TGTGCCAGCAGCCGCCCGCCCCGGGCGTCCTGGGAGGGTATAGAGACCCAGTACTTC. As protein: CASSRPPRASWEGIETQYF.